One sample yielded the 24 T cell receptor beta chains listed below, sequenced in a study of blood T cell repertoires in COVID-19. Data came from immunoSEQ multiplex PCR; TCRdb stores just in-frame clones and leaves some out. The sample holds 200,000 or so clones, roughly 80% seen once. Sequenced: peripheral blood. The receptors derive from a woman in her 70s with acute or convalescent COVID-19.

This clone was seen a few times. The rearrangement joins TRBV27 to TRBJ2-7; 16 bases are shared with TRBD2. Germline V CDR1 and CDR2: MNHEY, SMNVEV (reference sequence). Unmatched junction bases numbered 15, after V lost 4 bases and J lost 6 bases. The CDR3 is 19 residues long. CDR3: CASSSTTHRGLAGGREQYF. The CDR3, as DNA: TGTGCCAGCAGTTCCACAACCCATCGGGGACTAGCGGGAGGGCGCGAGCAGTACTTC.

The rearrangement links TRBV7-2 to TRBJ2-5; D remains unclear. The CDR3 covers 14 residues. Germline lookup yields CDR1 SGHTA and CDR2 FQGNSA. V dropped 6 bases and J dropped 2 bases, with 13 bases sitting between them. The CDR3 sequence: CASSSPPSQETQYF. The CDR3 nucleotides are TGTGCCAGCAGTTCTCCTCCCAGTCAAGAGACCCAGTACTTC.

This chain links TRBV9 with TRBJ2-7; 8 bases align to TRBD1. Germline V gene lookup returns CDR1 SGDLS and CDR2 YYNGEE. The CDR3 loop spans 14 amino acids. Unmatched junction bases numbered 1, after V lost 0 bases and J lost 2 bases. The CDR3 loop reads CASSVGGQAYEQYF. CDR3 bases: TGTGCCAGCAGCGTAGGGGGACAGGCCTACGAGCAGTACTTC.

The CDR3 sequence is CAWSVRLGAAIAYEQYF. CDR3 in DNA: TGTGCCTGGAGTGTACGACTAGGGGCGGCTATTGCCTACGAGCAGTACTTC. This chain connects TRBV30 to TRBJ2-7, with D maybe TRBD2 (6 bases). V dropped 0 bases and J dropped 2 bases, with 20 bases sitting between them. Germline V gives CDR1 GTSNPN, CDR2 SVGIG (reference sequence). CDR3 length: 17 amino acids.

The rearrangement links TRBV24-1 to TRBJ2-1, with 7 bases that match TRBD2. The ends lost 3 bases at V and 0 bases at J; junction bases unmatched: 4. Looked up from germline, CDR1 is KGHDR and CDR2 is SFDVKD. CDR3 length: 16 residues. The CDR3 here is CATSDNRGSSYNEQFF. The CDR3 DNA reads TGTGCCACCAGTGATAACCGCGGGAGCTCCTACAATGAGCAGTTCTTC.

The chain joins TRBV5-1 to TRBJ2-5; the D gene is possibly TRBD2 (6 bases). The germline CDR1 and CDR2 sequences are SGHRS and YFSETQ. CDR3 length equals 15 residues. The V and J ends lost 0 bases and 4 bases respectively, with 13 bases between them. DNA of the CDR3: TGCGCCAGCAGCTTGGCCCCAGGAGGGCCAGAGACCCAGTACTTC. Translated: CASSLAPGGPETQYF.

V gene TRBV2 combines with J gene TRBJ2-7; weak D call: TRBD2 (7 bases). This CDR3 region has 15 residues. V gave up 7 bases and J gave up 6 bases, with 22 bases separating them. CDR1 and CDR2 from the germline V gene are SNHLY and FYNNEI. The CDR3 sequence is CASTPRGGGSLEQYF. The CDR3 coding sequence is TGTGCCAGCACCCCCCGGGGAGGGGGTAGCCTCGAGCAGTACTTC.

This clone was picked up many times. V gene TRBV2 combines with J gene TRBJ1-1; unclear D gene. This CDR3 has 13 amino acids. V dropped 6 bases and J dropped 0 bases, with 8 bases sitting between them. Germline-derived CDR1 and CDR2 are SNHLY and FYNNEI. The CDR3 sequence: CASRTNMNTEAFF. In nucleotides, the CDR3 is TGTGCCAGCAGGACAAACATGAACACTGAAGCTTTCTTT.

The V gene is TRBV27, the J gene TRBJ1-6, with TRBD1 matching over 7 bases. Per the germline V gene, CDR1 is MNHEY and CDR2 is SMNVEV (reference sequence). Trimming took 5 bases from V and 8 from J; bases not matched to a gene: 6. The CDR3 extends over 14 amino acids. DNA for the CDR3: TGTGCCAGCAGTCTCCGGGACAGAGATTCACCCCTCCACTTT. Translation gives CASSLRDRDSPLHF.

The CDR3: CASSLQGAHYGYTF. The CDR3 nucleotides are TGTGCCAGCAGTCTACAGGGGGCGCACTATGGCTACACCTTC. The chain employs TRBV28 and TRBJ1-2, with 9 bases identical to TRBD1. Per the germline V gene, CDR1 is MDHEN and CDR2 is SYDVKM. After removal of 5 bases from V and 3 bases from J, the junction contained 4 bases not matched to a gene. The CDR3 consists of 14 residues.

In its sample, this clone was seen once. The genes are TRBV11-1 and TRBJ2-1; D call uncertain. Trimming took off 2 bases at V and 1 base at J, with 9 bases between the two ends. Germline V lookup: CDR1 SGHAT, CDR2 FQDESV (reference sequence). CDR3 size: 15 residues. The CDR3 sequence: CASSLLGLSYNEQFF. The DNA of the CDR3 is TGTGCCAGCAGCTTACTGGGCTTATCCTACAATGAGCAGTTCTTC.

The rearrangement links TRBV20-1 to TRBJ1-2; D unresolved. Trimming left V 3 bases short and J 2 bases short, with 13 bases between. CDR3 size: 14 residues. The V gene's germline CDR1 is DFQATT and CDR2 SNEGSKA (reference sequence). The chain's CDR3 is CSASQAQFNYGYTF. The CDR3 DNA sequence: TGCAGTGCTAGTCAGGCCCAGTTCAACTATGGCTACACCTTC.

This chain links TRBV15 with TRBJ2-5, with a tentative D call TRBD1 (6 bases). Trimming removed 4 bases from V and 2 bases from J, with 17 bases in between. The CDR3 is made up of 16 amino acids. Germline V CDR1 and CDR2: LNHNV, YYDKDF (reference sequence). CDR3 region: CATSKATGMGQETQYF. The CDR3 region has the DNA TGTGCCACCAGCAAAGCTACAGGGATGGGACAAGAGACCCAGTACTTC.

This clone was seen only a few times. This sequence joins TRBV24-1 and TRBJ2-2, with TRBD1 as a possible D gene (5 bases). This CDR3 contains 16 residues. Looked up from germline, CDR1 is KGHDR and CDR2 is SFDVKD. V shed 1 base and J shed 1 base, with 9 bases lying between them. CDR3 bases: TGTGCCACCAGTGATTTACTGGGGCAGAACACCGGGGAGCTGTTTTTT. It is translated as CATSDLLGQNTGELFF.

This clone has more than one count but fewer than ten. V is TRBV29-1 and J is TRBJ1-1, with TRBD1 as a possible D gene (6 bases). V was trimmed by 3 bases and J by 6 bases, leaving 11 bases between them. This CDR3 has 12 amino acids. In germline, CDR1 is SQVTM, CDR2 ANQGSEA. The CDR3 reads CSVDRGVAEAFF. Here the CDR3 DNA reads TGCAGCGTTGACAGGGGTGTAGCTGAAGCTTTCTTT. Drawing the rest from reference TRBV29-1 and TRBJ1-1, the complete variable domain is SAVISQKPSRDICQRGTSLTIQCQVDSQVTMMFWYRQQPGQSLTLIATANQGSEATYESGFVIDKFPISRPNLTFSTLTVSNMSPEDSSIYLCSVDRGVAEAFFGQGTRLTVV.

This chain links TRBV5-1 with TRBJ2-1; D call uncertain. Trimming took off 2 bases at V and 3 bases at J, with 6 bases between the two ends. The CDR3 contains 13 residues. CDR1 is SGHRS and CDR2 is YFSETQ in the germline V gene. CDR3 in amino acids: CASSFDNYNEQFF. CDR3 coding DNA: TGCGCCAGCAGCTTTGACAACTACAATGAGCAGTTCTTC.

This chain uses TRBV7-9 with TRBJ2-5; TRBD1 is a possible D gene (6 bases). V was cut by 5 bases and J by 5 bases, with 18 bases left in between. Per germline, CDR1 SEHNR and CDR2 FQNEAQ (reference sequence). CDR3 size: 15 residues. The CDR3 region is CASSLRLRQGETQYF. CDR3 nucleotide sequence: TGTGCCAGCAGCCTACGACTGCGCCAGGGGGAGACCCAGTACTTC.

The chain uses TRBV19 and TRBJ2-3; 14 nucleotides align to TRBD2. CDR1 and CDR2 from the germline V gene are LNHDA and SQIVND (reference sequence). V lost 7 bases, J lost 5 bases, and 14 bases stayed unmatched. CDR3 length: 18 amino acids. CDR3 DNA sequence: TGTGCCAGTAACCCCCCGACTAGCGGGAGGGCCGAAGTAGATACGCAGTATTTT. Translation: CASNPPTSGRAEVDTQYF.

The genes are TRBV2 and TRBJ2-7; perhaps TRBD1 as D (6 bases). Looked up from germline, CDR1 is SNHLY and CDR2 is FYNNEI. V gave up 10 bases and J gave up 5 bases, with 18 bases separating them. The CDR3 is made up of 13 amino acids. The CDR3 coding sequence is TGTGCCACAAGGCCTCAGGGGCTGGACGAGCAGTACTTC. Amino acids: CATRPQGLDEQYF.

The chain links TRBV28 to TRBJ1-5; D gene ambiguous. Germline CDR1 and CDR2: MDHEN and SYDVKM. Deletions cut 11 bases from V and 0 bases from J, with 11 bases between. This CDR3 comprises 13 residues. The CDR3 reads CASQSDSNQPQHF. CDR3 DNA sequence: TGTGCCTCACAGAGTGATAGCAATCAGCCCCAGCATTTT.

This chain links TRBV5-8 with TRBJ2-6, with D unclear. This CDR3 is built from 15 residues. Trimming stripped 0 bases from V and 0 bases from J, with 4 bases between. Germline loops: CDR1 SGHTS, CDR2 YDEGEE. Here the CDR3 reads CASSLGSSGANVLTF. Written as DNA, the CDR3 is TGTGCCAGCAGCTTGGGGAGCTCTGGGGCCAACGTCCTGACTTTC.

CDR3 amino acids: CASSVQFNTEAFF. CDR3 in DNA: TGCGCCAGCAGCGTACAATTTAACACTGAAGCTTTCTTT. The chain combines TRBV5-1 with TRBJ1-1; D unresolved. This CDR3 contains 13 residues. Germline V gene sequence: CDR1 SGHRS, CDR2 YFSETQ. Trimming left V 4 bases short and J 2 bases short, with 9 bases between.

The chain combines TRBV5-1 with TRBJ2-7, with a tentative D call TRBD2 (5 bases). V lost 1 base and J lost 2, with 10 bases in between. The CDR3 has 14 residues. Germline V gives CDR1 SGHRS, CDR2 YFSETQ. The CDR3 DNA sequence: TGCGCCAGCAGCTTGTTCGGAGGCCCCTACGAGCAGTACTTC. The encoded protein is CASSLFGGPYEQYF.

The chain's CDR3 is CSVEEARNTEAFF. For the CDR3, the DNA is TGCAGCGTTGAAGAGGCAAGGAACACTGAAGCTTTCTTT. The gene calls are TRBV29-1 and TRBJ1-1, with D uncertain. Deletions cut 0 bases from V and 1 base from J, with 6 bases between. In germline, CDR1 is SQVTM, CDR2 ANQGSEA. The CDR3 is 13 residues long.